This TCR beta chain was captured by sequencing in a study of blood T cell repertoires in COVID-19. Overall study context: The origin of the acute and convalescent COVID-19 samples was the United States, Italy and Spain. Sources were T cells, B-cell-depleted T cells, or PBMCs; the material itself was cDNA or gDNA.

Source study methods: Amplification of reference gene primers provided the estimated nucleated cell counts. This table comes from immunoSEQ multiplex PCR, and its TCRdb copy is limited to in-frame clones, with some not included. The DNA gave D and trimming, while V, J and clone size come from that table. Of fewer than 150,000 clones in the sample, 84% are singletons; the top ten hold more than 10%. The CDR3 spans 13 residues. Germline trimming cut 5 bases from V and 5 bases from J; bases unmatched to any gene: 5. Germline assignment: CDR1 SGHRS and CDR2 YFSETQ. The rearrangement uses TRBV5-1 and TRBJ2-7; 9 nucleotides line up with TRBD1. The specimen was peripheral blood. This clonotype was obtained from a human donor in a cohort sampled during active COVID-19. CDR3 in amino acids: CASSRDRADEQYF. The CDR3 nucleotides read TGCGCCAGCAGTCGGGACAGGGCGGACGAGCAGTACTTC.